This T cell receptor (beta chain) was identified in a study of OX40 agonist ivuxolimab in advanced cancers. Study-level background: Given to patients was ivuxolimab, an agonistic anti-OX40 (CD134) antibody.

In the case of this clone: Its antigen is unidentified.

The protocol was immunoSEQ multiplex PCR, while the TCRdb copy is restricted to in-frame clones and leaves out a portion. Here the sample spans about 120,000 clones, 80% to 90% being singletons. Study-wide findings and caveats: The average count of expanded clones was higher among CD8+ T cells than among CD4+.

Sequencing used CD4+ or CD8+ T cells sorted from blood, obtained in a trial of the OX40 agonist ivuxolimab. This sequence originates from an adult with an advanced solid tumor such as melanoma, head and neck, liver or kidney cancer.

CDR3 DNA sequence: TGTGCCAGCAGCCCAAGGGGCAGGGGGCCTTACGAGCAGTACTTC. Amino acid sequence: CASSPRGRGPYEQYF. The J gene is TRBJ2-5, the V gene TRBV7-2; TRBD1 matches at 8 bases. Judging by the DNA end, TRBJ2-7 fits better; the J call may be wrong. The CDR3 has 15 amino acids. In germline, CDR1 is SGHTA, CDR2 FQGNSA.